A single sample gave rise to the 7 T cell receptor beta chains below, sequenced in a study of T-cell reconstitution after alpha-beta-depleted transplantation in children. Preparing the TCRbeta library involved the use of unique molecular identifiers. MiXCR, applied by TCRdb to the PCR reads, yields one record per CDR3 protein. The repertoire includes about 420,000 distinct CDR3 sequences, about a sixth of them detected once, and roughly 29% sits in the top ten. The sequencing used PBMCs, mostly from graft donor cells, collected 360 days after TCRalphabeta/CD19-depleted stem cell transplant. These receptors were taken from a boy in the first two years of life who had a stem cell transplant for Wiskott-Aldrich syndrome, so the T cells may come from the graft donor.

The gene calls are TRBV6-2 or TRBV6-3 and TRBJ2-1; D is uncertain. V shed 2 bases and J shed 9 bases, with 14 bases lying between them. Germline values: CDR1 MNHEY, CDR2 SVGEGT. This CDR3 is 14 amino acids long. The CDR3 coding sequence is TGTGCCAGCAGTTACCCCCGTAAAGTCAGTGAGCAGTTCTTC. Its protein is CASSYPRKVSEQFF.

This clonotype has at least ten counts. The chain couples TRBV12-3 or TRBV12-4 to TRBJ2-1; no reliable D call. V was pared by 3 bases and J by 0 bases, with 9 bases between. The CDR3 contains 15 residues. CDR3 sequence: CASSFSLSSYNEQFF. The CDR3 coding sequence is TGTGCCAGCAGTTTCTCGCTGAGCTCCTACAATGAGCAGTTCTTC.

The chain joins TRBV20-1 to TRBJ2-7; 9 bases fit TRBD1. This CDR3 contains 16 residues. Germline V lookup: CDR1 DFQATT, CDR2 SNEGSKA (reference sequence). V lost 2 bases to trimming and J lost 1 base; unmatched junction nucleotides: 9. CDR3 loop: CSARSPRDRVSYEQYF. The CDR3, as DNA: TGCAGTGCTAGAAGCCCCCGGGACAGGGTTTCCTACGAGCAGTACTTC.

In its sample, this clonotype was seen a few times. The chain joins TRBV27 to TRBJ2-1, with 7 bases that match TRBD1. CDR1 and CDR2 from the germline V gene are MNHEY and SMNVEV (reference sequence). After removal of 3 bases from V and 8 bases from J, the junction contained 13 bases not matched to a gene. The CDR3 has 16 amino acids. For the CDR3, the DNA is TGTGCCAGCAGTTTCCTAATCCCAGACAGGGAAGATGAGCAGTTCTTC. Amino acid sequence: CASSFLIPDREDEQFF.

The rearrangement joins TRBV10-2 to TRBJ2-7, with 8 positions matching TRBD1. Germline trimming cut 6 bases from V and 0 bases from J; bases unmatched to any gene: 13. This CDR3 spans 17 amino acids. Germline CDR1 WSHSY, CDR2 SAAADI. CDR3 in DNA: TGCGCCAGCAGGGCAGGGGGCGCTTTCTATAGCTCCTACGAGCAGTACTTC. As protein: CASRAGGAFYSSYEQYF.

The rearrangement joins TRBV10-3 to TRBJ2-1; possible D gene TRBD1, 6 bases. The V gene lost 3 bases and the J gene lost 15 bases, with 15 bases spanning the gap. Germline lookup yields CDR1 ENHRY and CDR2 SYGVKD. The CDR3 spans 12 residues. CDR3 loop: CAISEEQGWLFF. Here the CDR3 DNA reads TGTGCCATCAGTGAAGAACAGGGTTGGCTGTTCTTC.

This clonotype was counted only a few times. This rearrangement joins TRBV4-2 to TRBJ1-5; 9 nucleotides agree with TRBD1. V was pared by 0 bases and J by 2 bases, with 5 bases of the junction left unmatched. From germline, CDR1 is LGHNA and CDR2 YNFKEQ. The CDR3 is 17 amino acids. This chain's CDR3 is CASSQEVDRGGNQPQHF. As DNA, the CDR3 is TGTGCCAGCAGCCAAGAGGTCGACAGGGGGGGCAATCAGCCCCAGCATTTT.